The 8 T cell receptor beta chains listed next were all sequenced from one sample in a study of control samples from healthy donors and cancer patients. Method: immunoSEQ multiplex PCR; TCRdb's copy keeps in-frame clones and lacks some. This table has about 140,000 clones, more than 90% appearing once. Sequencing was carried out using blood. These receptors came from a young man in good health.

The chain recombines TRBV7-9 with TRBJ2-3; D is ambiguous. The CDR3 runs to 13 residues. Trimming pared 5 bases from V and 0 bases from J, leaving 6 bases between. Per the germline V gene, CDR1 is SEHNR and CDR2 is FQNEAQ (reference sequence). DNA of the CDR3: TGTGCCAGCAGCGTTGCTAGCACAGATACGCAGTATTTT. It specifies CASSVASTDTQYF.

This sequence joins TRBV6-4 and TRBJ1-1; 10 nucleotides align to TRBD1. CDR1 and CDR2 (germline): MRHNA, SNTAGT. V gave up 6 bases and J gave up 8 bases; unmatched junction bases: 6. The CDR3 covers 13 residues. The CDR3 sequence is CASSATGGSEAFF. In nucleotides, the CDR3 is TGTGCCAGCAGCGCGACAGGGGGCTCCGAAGCTTTCTTT.

The genes are TRBV11-2 and TRBJ2-7; TRBD2 matches at 11 bases. Germline CDR1 and CDR2: SGHAT and FQNNGV. CDR3 length equals 16 residues. The ends lost 4 bases at V and 4 bases at J; junction bases unmatched: 9. CDR3 residues: CASSSYSGRGWYEQYF. CDR3 nucleotide sequence: TGTGCCAGCAGCTCTTATAGCGGGAGGGGGTGGTACGAGCAGTACTTC.

This rearrangement joins TRBV7-8 to TRBJ2-3; TRBD1 matches at 7 bases. From germline, CDR1 is SGHVS and CDR2 FQNEAQ. This CDR3 region has 15 residues. V dropped 4 bases and J dropped 1; count of bases not matched to a gene: 5. CDR3 coding DNA: TGTGCCAGCAGCTCCCGACAGGGAGGCACAGATACGCAGTATTTT. This sequence encodes CASSSRQGGTDTQYF.

This clone was recorded once. One base away lies a much larger clone, so this may be a sequencing read error. The chain has TRBV25-1 and TRBJ1-1; D is ambiguous. Germline CDR1 is MGHDK and CDR2 is SYGVNS. This CDR3 has 11 residues. V dropped 5 bases and J dropped 2 bases, with 3 bases sitting between them. CDR3: CASSFNTEAFF. The CDR3 DNA sequence: TGTGCCAGCAGTTTTAACACTGAAGCTTTCTTT.

CDR3 DNA: TGTGCCAGCAGTTTATTAGGGTCTGGGGCCAACGTCCTGACTTTC. Translation: CASSLLGSGANVLTF. The chain links TRBV28 to TRBJ2-6; D gene unclear. V lost 1 base to trimming and J lost 1 base, with 5 bases between them. Germline V CDR1 and CDR2: MDHEN, SYDVKM. There are 15 residues in the CDR3.

The gene calls are TRBV27 and TRBJ2-3; D is possibly TRBD1 (6 bases). Per germline, CDR1 MNHEY and CDR2 SMNVEV (reference sequence). The CDR3 covers 15 residues. Trimming pared 5 bases from V and 1 base from J, leaving 13 bases between. The CDR3 region is CASSPRQVRTDTQYF. The CDR3 region has the DNA TGTGCCAGCAGTCCCCGACAGGTCCGCACAGATACGCAGTATTTT.

The chain uses TRBV2 and TRBJ1-1; no firm D call. The V end was cut by 7 bases, the J end by 1 base, with 13 bases between. The CDR3 covers 14 residues. Germline loops: CDR1 SNHLY, CDR2 FYNNEI. Here the CDR3 DNA reads TGTGCCAGCACTAGCAGCGGGAAGAACACTGAAGCTTTCTTT. Translation gives CASTSSGKNTEAFF.